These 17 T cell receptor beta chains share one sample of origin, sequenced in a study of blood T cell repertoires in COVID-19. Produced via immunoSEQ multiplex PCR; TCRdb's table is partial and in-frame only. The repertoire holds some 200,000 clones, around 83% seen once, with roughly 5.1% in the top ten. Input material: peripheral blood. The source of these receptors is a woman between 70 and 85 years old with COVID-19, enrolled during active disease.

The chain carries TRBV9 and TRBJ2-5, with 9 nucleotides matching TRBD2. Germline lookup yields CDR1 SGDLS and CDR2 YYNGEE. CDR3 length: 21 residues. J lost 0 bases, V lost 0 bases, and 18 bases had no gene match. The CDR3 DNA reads TGTGCCAGCAGCGTAGGTCCCGGGGGTAGCGGGAGTCCCACGTACCAAGAGACCCAGTACTTC. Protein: CASSVGPGGSGSPTYQETQYF.

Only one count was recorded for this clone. For the CDR3, the DNA is TGCGCCAGCAGTGAGGGGACAGGGCCCTACGAGCAGTACTTC. Its translation is CASSEGTGPYEQYF. V usage is TRBV10-2 and J usage is TRBJ2-7; TRBD1 agrees at 9 bases. This CDR3 has 14 amino acids. The junction had 1 base not matched to a gene; V was cut back by 2 bases and J by 2 bases. Looked up from germline, CDR1 is WSHSY and CDR2 is SAAADI.

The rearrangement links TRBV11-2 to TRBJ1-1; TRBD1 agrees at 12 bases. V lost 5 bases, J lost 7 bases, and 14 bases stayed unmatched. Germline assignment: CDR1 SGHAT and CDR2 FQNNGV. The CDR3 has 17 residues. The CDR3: CASSLGGQGARGDEAFF. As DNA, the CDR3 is TGTGCCAGCAGCCTGGGGGGACAGGGGGCGAGAGGTGATGAAGCTTTCTTT.

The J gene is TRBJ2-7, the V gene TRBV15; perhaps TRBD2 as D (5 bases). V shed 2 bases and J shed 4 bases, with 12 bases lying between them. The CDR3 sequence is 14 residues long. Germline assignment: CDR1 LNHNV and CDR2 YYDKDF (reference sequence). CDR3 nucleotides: TGTGCCACCAGCAGATCTGAGAGGGATTACGAGCAGTACTTC. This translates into CATSRSERDYEQYF. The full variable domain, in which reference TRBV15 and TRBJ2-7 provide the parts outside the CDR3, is DAMVIQNPRYQVTQFGKPVTLSCSQTLNHNVMYWYQQKSSQAPKLLFHYYDKDFNNEADTPDNFQSRRPNTSFCFLDIRSPGLGDTAMYLCATSRSERDYEQYFGPGTRLTVT.

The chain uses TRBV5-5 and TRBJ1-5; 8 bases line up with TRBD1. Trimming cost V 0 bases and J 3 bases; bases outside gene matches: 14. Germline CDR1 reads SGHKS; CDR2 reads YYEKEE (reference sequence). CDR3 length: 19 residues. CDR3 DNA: TGTGCCAGCAGCTTGGATGGGGTGGGCAGGGGGCCACTCAATCAGCCCCAGCATTTT. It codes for CASSLDGVGRGPLNQPQHF. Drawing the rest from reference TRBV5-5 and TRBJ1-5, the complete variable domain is DAGVTQSPTHLIKTRGQQVTLRCSPISGHKSVSWYQQVLGQGPQFIFQYYEKEERGRGNFPDRFSARQFPNYSSELNVNALLLGDSALYLCASSLDGVGRGPLNQPQHFGDGTRLSIL.

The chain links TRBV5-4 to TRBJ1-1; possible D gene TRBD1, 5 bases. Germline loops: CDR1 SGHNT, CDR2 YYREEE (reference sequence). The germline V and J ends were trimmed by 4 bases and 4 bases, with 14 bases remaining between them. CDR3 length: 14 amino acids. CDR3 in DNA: TGTGCCAGCAGCCTCCAGGGAGGGGTCACTGAAGCTTTCTTT. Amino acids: CASSLQGGVTEAFF.

The CDR3 DNA reads as TGTGCCAGCAGCCTGGGACGGGACTTGACCCAGCATTTT. Its protein product is CASSLGRDLTQHF. The chain recombines TRBV7-2 with TRBJ1-5; TRBD1 might be the D (5 bases). Germline CDR1 SGHTA, CDR2 FQGNSA. The CDR3 has 13 residues. V lost 5 bases to trimming and J lost 11 bases, with 16 bases between them.

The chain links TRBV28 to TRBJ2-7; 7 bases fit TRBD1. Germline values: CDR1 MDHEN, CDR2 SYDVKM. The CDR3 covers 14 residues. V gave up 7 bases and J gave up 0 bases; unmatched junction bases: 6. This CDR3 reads CASIGGEGSYEQYF. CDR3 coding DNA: TGTGCCAGCATAGGGGGCGAAGGCTCCTACGAGCAGTACTTC. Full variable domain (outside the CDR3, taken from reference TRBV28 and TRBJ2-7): DVKVTQSSRYLVKRTGEKVFLECVQDMDHENMFWYRQDPGLGLRLIYFSYDVKMKEKGDIPEGYSVSREKKERFSLILESASTNQTSMYLCASIGGEGSYEQYFGPGTRLTVT.

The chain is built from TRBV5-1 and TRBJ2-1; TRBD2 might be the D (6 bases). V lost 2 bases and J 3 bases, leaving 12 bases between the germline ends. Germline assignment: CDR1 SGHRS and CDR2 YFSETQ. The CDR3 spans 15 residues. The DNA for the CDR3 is TGCGCCAGCAGCTTTATTGGAGGGCTCTACAATGAGCAGTTCTTC. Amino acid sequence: CASSFIGGLYNEQFF.

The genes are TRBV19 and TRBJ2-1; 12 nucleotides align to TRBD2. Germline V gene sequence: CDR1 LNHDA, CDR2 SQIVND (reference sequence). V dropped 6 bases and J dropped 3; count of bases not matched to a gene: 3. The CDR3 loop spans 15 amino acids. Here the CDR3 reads CASRRTSGNYNEQFF. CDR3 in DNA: TGTGCCAGTAGGAGGACTAGCGGGAACTACAATGAGCAGTTCTTC.

For the CDR3, the DNA is TGTGCCAGCAGCCGACAGGATAATAATTCACCCCTCCACTTT. Encoded protein: CASSRQDNNSPLHF. The chain has TRBV9 and TRBJ1-6, with a tentative D call TRBD1 (6 bases). CDR1 is SGDLS and CDR2 is YYNGEE in the germline V gene. The CDR3 loop spans 14 amino acids. Trimming took 4 bases from V and 5 from J, leaving 10 bases between them.

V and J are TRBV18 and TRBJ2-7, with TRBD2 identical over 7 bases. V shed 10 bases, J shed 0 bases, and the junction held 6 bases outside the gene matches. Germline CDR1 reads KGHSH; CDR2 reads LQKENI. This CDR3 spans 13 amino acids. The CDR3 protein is CATSGRSSYEQYF. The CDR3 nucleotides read TGTGCCACCTCCGGGAGGAGCTCCTACGAGCAGTACTTC.

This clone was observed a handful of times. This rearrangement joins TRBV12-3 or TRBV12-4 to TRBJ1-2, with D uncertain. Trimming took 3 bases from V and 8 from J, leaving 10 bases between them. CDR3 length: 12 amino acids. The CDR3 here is CASSFSAVGYTF. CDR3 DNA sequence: TGTGCCAGCAGTTTTTCAGCGGTGGGCTACACCTTC.

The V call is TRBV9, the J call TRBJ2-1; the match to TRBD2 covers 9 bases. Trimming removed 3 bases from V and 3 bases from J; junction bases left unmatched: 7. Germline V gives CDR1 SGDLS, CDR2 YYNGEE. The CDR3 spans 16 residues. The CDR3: CASSAEGLAYYNEQFF. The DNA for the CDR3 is TGTGCCAGCAGCGCCGAGGGACTAGCCTACTACAATGAGCAGTTCTTC.

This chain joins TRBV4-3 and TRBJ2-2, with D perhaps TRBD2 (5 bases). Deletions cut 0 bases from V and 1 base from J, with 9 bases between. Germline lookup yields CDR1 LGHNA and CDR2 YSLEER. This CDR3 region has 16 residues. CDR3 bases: TGCGCCAGCAGCCAAGATCTACGGGAGAACACCGGGGAGCTGTTTTTT. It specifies CASSQDLRENTGELFF.

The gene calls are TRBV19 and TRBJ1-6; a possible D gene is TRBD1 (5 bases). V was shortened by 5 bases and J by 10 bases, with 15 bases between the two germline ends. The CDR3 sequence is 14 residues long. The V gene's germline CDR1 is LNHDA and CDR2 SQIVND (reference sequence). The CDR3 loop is CASSARGTESPLHF. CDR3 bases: TGTGCCAGTAGTGCCCGGGGGACGGAATCACCCCTCCACTTT.

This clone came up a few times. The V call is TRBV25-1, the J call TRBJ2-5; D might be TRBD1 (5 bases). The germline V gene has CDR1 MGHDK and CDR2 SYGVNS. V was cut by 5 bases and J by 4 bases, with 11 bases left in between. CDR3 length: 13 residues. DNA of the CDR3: TGTGCCAGCAGTAAGGCAGGGCGAGAGACCCAGTACTTC. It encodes CASSKAGRETQYF.